The rows below give T cell receptor beta chains drawn from one sample of a study of blood T cell repertoires in COVID-19. This table comes from immunoSEQ multiplex PCR, and its TCRdb copy is limited to in-frame clones, with some not included. The sample has some 100,000 clones, around three quarters seen once; the top ten hold almost 4.5%. The sample consisted of peripheral blood. These TCRs come from a human donor in a cohort sampled during active or convalescent COVID-19. The CDR3 runs from the conserved cysteine through the conserved F or W. D genes are given only for firm matches.

cdr3_aa: CASSQGAGGYGYTF
cdr3_nt: TGTGCCAGCAGCCAAGGGGCAGGGGGCTATGGCTACACCTTC
j_call: TRBJ1-2
v_call: TRBV3-1/TRBV3-2
d_call: TRBD1

cdr3_aa: CASSYPGLANEQFF
cdr3_nt: TGTGCCAGCAGTTACCCGGGACTAGCCAATGAGCAGTTCTTC
j_call: TRBJ2-1
v_call: TRBV6-2/TRBV6-3
d_call: TRBD2

cdr3_aa: CAIGTGNEKLFF
cdr3_nt: TGTGCCATAGGGACAGGGAATGAAAAACTGTTTTTT
j_call: TRBJ1-4
v_call: TRBV11-3
d_call: TRBD1

cdr3_aa: CASSLEDRGPGTEAFF
cdr3_nt: TGTGCCAGCAGTTTGGAGGACAGGGGGCCAGGCACTGAAGCTTTCTTT
j_call: TRBJ1-1
v_call: TRBV27
d_call: TRBD1

cdr3_aa: CASSYSGGVGTGELFF
cdr3_nt: TGTGCCAGCAGTTACTCTGGCGGGGTTGGCACCGGGGAGCTGTTTTTT
j_call: TRBJ2-2
v_call: TRBV6-2/TRBV6-3
d_call: .

cdr3_aa: CASSLEARTGLKTDTQYF
cdr3_nt: TGTGCCAGCAGCTTAGAGGCCAGGACAGGTCTTAAGACAGATACGCAGTATTTT
j_call: TRBJ2-3
v_call: TRBV7-2
d_call: TRBD1

cdr3_aa: CASSPSNAGGQETQYF
cdr3_nt: TGTGCCAGCTCACCATCTAACGCGGGGGGACAAGAGACCCAGTACTTC
j_call: TRBJ2-5
v_call: TRBV18
d_call: TRBD2

cdr3_aa: CASSLASYMGGELFF
cdr3_nt: TGTGCCAGCAGCTTGGCTAGCTACATGGGCGGGGAGCTGTTTTTT
j_call: TRBJ2-2
v_call: TRBV7-2
d_call: .

cdr3_aa: CASSFGGGYYGYTF
cdr3_nt: TGTGCCAGCAGCTTCGGCGGGGGGTACTATGGCTACACCTTC
j_call: TRBJ1-2
v_call: TRBV5-5
d_call: .

cdr3_aa: CASSQELTSAAYNEQFF
cdr3_nt: TGCGCCAGCAGCCAAGAGTTGACTAGCGCCGCCTACAATGAGCAGTTCTTC
j_call: TRBJ2-1
v_call: TRBV4-3
d_call: TRBD2

cdr3_aa: CASSQDFTGQKKNIQYF
cdr3_nt: TGTGCCAGTAGCCAGGATTTTACGGGACAGAAGAAAAACATTCAGTACTTC
j_call: TRBJ2-4
v_call: TRBV19
d_call: TRBD1

cdr3_aa: CASKRKSNTDTQYF
cdr3_nt: TGTGCCAGCAAGAGGAAATCAAACACAGATACGCAGTATTTT
j_call: TRBJ2-3
v_call: TRBV6-5
d_call: .

cdr3_aa: CASSLDRGVGNQPQHF
cdr3_nt: TGTGCCAGCAGCTTAGACAGGGGGGTTGGTAATCAGCCCCAGCATTTT
j_call: TRBJ1-5
v_call: TRBV7-2
d_call: TRBD1

cdr3_aa: CASSQARTYNEQFF
cdr3_nt: TGTGCCAGCAGTCAAGCGAGGACCTACAATGAGCAGTTCTTC
j_call: TRBJ2-1
v_call: TRBV27
d_call: .

cdr3_aa: CASSTGTGAYEQYF
cdr3_nt: TGTGCCAGCAGTACCGGGACAGGGGCCTACGAGCAGTACTTC
j_call: TRBJ2-7
v_call: TRBV6-2/TRBV6-3
d_call: TRBD1

cdr3_aa: CASTPAYSYNEQFF
cdr3_nt: TGTGCCAGCACCCCTGCCTACTCCTACAATGAGCAGTTCTTC
j_call: TRBJ2-1
v_call: TRBV7-9
d_call: .